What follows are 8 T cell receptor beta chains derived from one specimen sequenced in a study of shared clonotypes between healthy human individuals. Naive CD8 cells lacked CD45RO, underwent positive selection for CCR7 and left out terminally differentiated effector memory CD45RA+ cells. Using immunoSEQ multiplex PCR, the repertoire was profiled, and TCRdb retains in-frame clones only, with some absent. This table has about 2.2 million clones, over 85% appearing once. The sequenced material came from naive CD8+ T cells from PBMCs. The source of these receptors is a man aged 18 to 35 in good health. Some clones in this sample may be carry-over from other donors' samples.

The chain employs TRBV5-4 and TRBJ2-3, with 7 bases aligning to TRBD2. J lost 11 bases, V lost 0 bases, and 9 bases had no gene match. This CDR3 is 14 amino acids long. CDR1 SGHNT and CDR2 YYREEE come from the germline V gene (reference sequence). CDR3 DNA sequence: TGTGCCAGCAGCTTGGAGCGGGGTACCGACATGCAGTATTTT. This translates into CASSLERGTDMQYF.

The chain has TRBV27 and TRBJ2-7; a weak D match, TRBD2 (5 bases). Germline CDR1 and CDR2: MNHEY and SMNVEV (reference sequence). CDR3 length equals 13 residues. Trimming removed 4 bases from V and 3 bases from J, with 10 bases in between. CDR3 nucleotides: TGTGCCAGCAGTTGGCGGGCCTACTACGAGCAGTACTTC. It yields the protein CASSWRAYYEQYF.

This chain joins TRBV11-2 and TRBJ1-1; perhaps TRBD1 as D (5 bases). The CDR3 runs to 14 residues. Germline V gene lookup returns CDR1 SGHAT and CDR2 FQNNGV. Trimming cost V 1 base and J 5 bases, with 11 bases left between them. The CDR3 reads CASSLVSRGTEAFF. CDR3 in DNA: TGTGCCAGCAGCTTAGTGAGCCGGGGGACTGAAGCTTTCTTT.

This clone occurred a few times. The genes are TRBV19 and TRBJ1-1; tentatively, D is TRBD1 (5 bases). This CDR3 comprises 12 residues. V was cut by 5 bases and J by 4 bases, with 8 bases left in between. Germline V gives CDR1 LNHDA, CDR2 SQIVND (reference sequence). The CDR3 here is CASSWGITEAFF. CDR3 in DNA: TGTGCCAGTAGTTGGGGGATCACTGAAGCTTTCTTT.

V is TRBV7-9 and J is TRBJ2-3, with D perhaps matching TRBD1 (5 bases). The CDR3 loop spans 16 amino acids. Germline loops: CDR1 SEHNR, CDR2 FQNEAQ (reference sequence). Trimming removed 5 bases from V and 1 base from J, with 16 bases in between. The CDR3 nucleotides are TGTGCCAGCAGCGATCCGACAGACCTACGCACAGATACGCAGTATTTT. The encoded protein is CASSDPTDLRTDTQYF.

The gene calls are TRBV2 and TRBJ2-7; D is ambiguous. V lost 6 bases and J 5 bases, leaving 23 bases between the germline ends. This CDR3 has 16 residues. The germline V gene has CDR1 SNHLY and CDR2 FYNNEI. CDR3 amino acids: CASRDKGGRSLHEQYF. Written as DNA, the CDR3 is TGTGCCAGCAGGGATAAAGGCGGCAGGTCCTTGCACGAGCAGTACTTC.

The CDR3 nucleotides read TGTGCCAGCAGTTTATCGGCCACCCCGGGAGGAAACACCATATATTTT. This gives the protein CASSLSATPGGNTIYF. The chain carries TRBV27 and TRBJ1-3; D remains ambiguous. V lost 0 bases, J lost 4 bases, and 13 bases lay in between. The V gene's germline CDR1 is MNHEY and CDR2 SMNVEV (reference sequence). The CDR3 runs 16 residues.

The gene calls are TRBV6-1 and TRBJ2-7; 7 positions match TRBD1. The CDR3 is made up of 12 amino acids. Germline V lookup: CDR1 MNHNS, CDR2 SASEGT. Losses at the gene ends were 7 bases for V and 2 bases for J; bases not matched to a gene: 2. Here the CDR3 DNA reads TGTGCCAGCACCGGGACAGCCTACGAGCAGTACTTC. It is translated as CASTGTAYEQYF.